The present TCR beta chain was sequenced within a study of CD8+ T cells in alopecia areata. Treatment indicated: oral pan-JAK inhibitor, 5-10 mg twice daily. The V gene lost 5 bases and the J gene lost 3 bases, with 16 bases spanning the gap. The CDR3 runs 15 residues. CDR1 is MNHEY and CDR2 is SVGAGI in the germline V gene. Reverse transcribed after extraction, RNA yielded cDNA as the sequencing template. Sequenced by immunoSEQ multiplex PCR; TCRdb stores in-frame clones only, minus some. The sample contains about 270,000 clones, around 64% of which appear only once. This clone is a singleton in its sample.

This sequence originates from a human donor with alopecia areata. The specimen was CD4+ T cells sorted from blood, collected around week 53, from a patient treated with tofacitinib. V is TRBV6-5 and J is TRBJ1-1; tentatively, D is TRBD1 (6 bases). Here the CDR3 DNA reads TGTGCCAGCAGTGCCTCGGGCTCAGGGGACACTGAAGCTTTCTTT. It is translated as CASSASGSGDTEAFF.